The 10 T cell receptor beta chains given below trace back to one sample, sequenced in a study of blood T cell repertoires in COVID-19. This table comes from immunoSEQ multiplex PCR, and its TCRdb copy is limited to in-frame clones, with some not included. The sample records about 110,000 clones, 80% to 85% being singletons. Sequenced input: peripheral blood. The source is an elderly man with acute or convalescent COVID-19.

V and J are TRBV19 and TRBJ2-5, with TRBD2 matching 14 bases. V trimming: 7 bases; J trimming: 9 bases; junction bases outside the gene matches: 13. This CDR3 is 16 amino acids long. Germline CDR1 is LNHDA and CDR2 is SQIVND (reference sequence). CDR3 coding DNA: TGTGCCAGTACCGCACGGGGGACTAGCGGGGGAGCGGCCCAGTACTTC. Translated: CASTARGTSGGAAQYF. The whole variable domain, filled in from reference TRBV19 and TRBJ2-5, reads DGGITQSPKYLFRKEGQNVTLSCEQNLNHDAMYWYRQDPGQGLRLIYYSQIVNDFQKGDIAEGYSVSREKKESFPLTVTSAQKNPTAFYLCASTARGTSGGAAQYFGPGTRLLVL.

This clone showed up just once. This sequence joins TRBV5-4 and TRBJ2-1; 8 bases agree with TRBD2. CDR3 size: 15 residues. V was pared by 0 bases and J by 8 bases, with 7 bases of the junction left unmatched. The V gene's germline CDR1 is SGHNT and CDR2 YYREEE (reference sequence). CDR3 protein: CASSLGLAGVDEQFF. The CDR3 nucleotides are TGTGCCAGCAGCTTGGGGCTAGCGGGTGTGGATGAGCAGTTCTTC.

The chain is built from TRBV7-2 and TRBJ1-2; 10 bases map to TRBD1. The CDR3 consists of 14 residues. The J segment lost 7 bases and the V segment lost 4 bases, leaving 6 bases of the junction unmatched. Germline CDR1 is SGHTA and CDR2 is FQGNSA. Here the CDR3 DNA reads TGTGCCAGCAGCTCTCAGACAGGGGGCTCTGGCTACACCTTC. Its translation: CASSSQTGGSGYTF.

On this clone itself: The same CDR3 can be traced to other DNA sequences in this sample. The chain carries TRBV11-2 and TRBJ2-7; TRBD2 agrees at 12 bases. Germline CDR1 reads SGHAT; CDR2 reads FQNNGV. V was pared by 3 bases and J by 4 bases, with 4 bases of the junction left unmatched. This CDR3 is built from 15 residues. The CDR3 region has the DNA TGTGCCAGCAGCTTGACTAGCGGGAGCGTGTACGAGCAGTACTTC. This sequence encodes CASSLTSGSVYEQYF.

V and J are TRBV19 and TRBJ2-1; 11 bases are a match to TRBD2. Germline loops: CDR1 LNHDA, CDR2 SQIVND (reference sequence). The ends lost 6 bases at V and 7 bases at J; junction bases unmatched: 11. The CDR3 has 16 residues. The DNA for the CDR3 is TGTGCCAGTAGCCCCGCCGGGACTAGCGGAAATAATGAGCAGTTCTTC. Translation gives CASSPAGTSGNNEQFF. Based on the CDR3 plus reference TRBV19 and TRBJ2-1, the full variable domain is DGGITQSPKYLFRKEGQNVTLSCEQNLNHDAMYWYRQDPGQGLRLIYYSQIVNDFQKGDIAEGYSVSREKKESFPLTVTSAQKNPTAFYLCASSPAGTSGNNEQFFGPGTRLTVL.

The rearrangement links TRBV14 to TRBJ2-1; TRBD1 agrees at 7 bases. Germline CDR1 SGHDN, CDR2 FVKESK. Trimming removed 2 bases from V and 4 bases from J; junction bases left unmatched: 8. CDR3 length equals 16 residues. As DNA, the CDR3 is TGTGCCAGCAGCCAAAGAGACAGGGTCGGGTACAATGAGCAGTTCTTC. This translates into CASSQRDRVGYNEQFF. The full variable domain, with the rest looked up from reference TRBV14 and TRBJ2-1, is EAGVTQFPSHSVIEKGQTVTLRCDPISGHDNLYWYRRVMGKEIKFLLHFVKESKQDESGMPNNRFLAERTGGTYSTLKVQPAELEDSGVYFCASSQRDRVGYNEQFFGPGTRLTVL.

The chain couples TRBV10-3 to TRBJ1-5; no firm D call. V shed 0 bases and J shed 4 bases, with 7 bases lying between them. Germline V gene sequence: CDR1 ENHRY, CDR2 SYGVKD. The CDR3 is made up of 14 amino acids. CDR3 in amino acids: CAISESRGNQPQHF. The CDR3 bases are TGTGCCATCAGTGAGTCGCGGGGAAATCAGCCCCAGCATTTT.

The chain joins TRBV7-2 to TRBJ2-1, with D maybe TRBD2 (5 bases). The CDR3 is 15 amino acids. V was shortened by 1 base and J by 7 bases, with 14 bases between the two germline ends. CDR1 SGHTA and CDR2 FQGNSA come from the germline V gene. CDR3 sequence: CASSLDWVRGNEQFF. For the CDR3, the DNA is TGTGCCAGCAGCTTAGACTGGGTACGGGGAAATGAGCAGTTCTTC.

V gene TRBV6-6 combines with J gene TRBJ1-4, with TRBD1 matching 7 bases. V shed 8 bases, J shed 1 base, and the junction held 4 bases outside the gene matches. The germline V gene has CDR1 MNHNY and CDR2 SVGAGI (reference sequence). The CDR3 is 14 amino acids. CDR3 region: CASLGGRTNEKLFF. CDR3 nucleotides: TGTGCCAGCCTAGGGGGCAGAACTAATGAAAAACTGTTTTTT.

The V and J genes are TRBV6-5 and TRBJ2-1; D might be TRBD2 (5 bases). Germline V CDR1 and CDR2: MNHEY, SVGAGI. Trimming took 6 bases from V and 3 from J, leaving 9 bases between them. CDR3 size: 13 residues. DNA of the CDR3: TGTGCCAGCAGAAGCGGTCTCTACAATGAGCAGTTCTTC. This codes for CASRSGLYNEQFF.